There are a few counts of the clone carrying this T cell receptor (beta chain). The data belong to a study of blood T cells in healthy people across ages. With a J-beta primer mix and a sample-barcoded 5' primer, a second PCR ran about 6 to 11 cycles. One entry per CDR3 protein, called by TCRdb with MiXCR from the 5' RACE reads. The sample lists about a million distinct CDR3 sequences; roughly 50% were seen once. CDR3 length: 15 residues. V lost 7 bases to trimming and J lost 1 base, with 17 bases between them. Germline V gene lookup returns CDR1 MDHEN and CDR2 SYDVKM. The sample was blood. The chain recombines TRBV28 with TRBJ2-7; tentatively, D is TRBD1 or TRBD2 (5 bases each). The clonotype originates from a man aged 30 to 39 in good health. Here the CDR3 reads CASNTMGESSYEQYF. The CDR3 coding sequence is TGTGCCAGCAACACTATGGGGGAGTCGTCCTACGAGCAGTACTTC.